The clone carrying this TCR beta chain was counted a few times. What it binds is unknown. Clones were read by immunoSEQ multiplex PCR, and TCRdb kept only the in-frame ones, dropping some. Of 7,000 or so clones in the sample, around two thirds are singletons; the top ten hold approximately 8.3%. CDR3 length equals 15 residues. Germline CDR1 reads LNHNV; CDR2 reads YYDKDF (reference sequence). Trimming shortened V by 0 bases and J by 2 bases, and 9 bases separated the two germline ends. These data originate in a study of tumor-infiltrating lymphocytes in localized non-small cell lung cancer. Study overall: Each patient gave resected tumor and non-adjacent uninvolved lung tissue.

Study-wide results and limits: Different pieces of the same tissue went to different assays, confounding technical variation with intratumor heterogeneity. TCR sequencing covered a subset of patients with enough tissue. TCRbeta sequencing showed higher T cell infiltration in tumors than uninvolved lung.

Sequencing was carried out using uninvolved lung tissue not adjacent to the tumor. This TCR was recovered from a human donor with non-small cell lung cancer. This chain connects TRBV15 to TRBJ2-3; D remains ambiguous. The CDR3, as DNA: TGTGCCACCAGCAGAGATCTACAAGACACAGATACGCAGTATTTT. Translated: CATSRDLQDTDTQYF.